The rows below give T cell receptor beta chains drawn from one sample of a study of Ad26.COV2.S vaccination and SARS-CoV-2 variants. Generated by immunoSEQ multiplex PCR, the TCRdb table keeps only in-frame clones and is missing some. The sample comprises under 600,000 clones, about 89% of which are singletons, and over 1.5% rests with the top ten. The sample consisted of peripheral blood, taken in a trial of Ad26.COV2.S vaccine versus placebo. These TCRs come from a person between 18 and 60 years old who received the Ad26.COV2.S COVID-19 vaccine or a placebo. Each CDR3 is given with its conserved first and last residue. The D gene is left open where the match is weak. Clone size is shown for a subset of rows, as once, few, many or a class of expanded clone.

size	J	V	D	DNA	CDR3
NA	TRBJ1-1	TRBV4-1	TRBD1	TGCGCCAGCAGCCCATCCGGGACAGGAACTGTTAGGCCTGAAGCTTTCTTT	CASSPSGTGTVRPEAFF
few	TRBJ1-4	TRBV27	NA	TGTGCCAGCAGTTTCTCGAGGGGTGAAAAACTGTTTTTT	CASSFSRGEKLFF
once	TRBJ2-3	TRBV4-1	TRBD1	TGCGCCAGCAGCCAAACCTCTGGGACAGGGGGCACTAGCGGCCCAAGGGATACGCAGTATTTT	CASSQTSGTGGTSGPRDTQYF
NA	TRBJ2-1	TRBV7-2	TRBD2	TGTGCCAGCAGCTTTGGTAGCGGGGGGCTAAATGAGCAGTTCTTC	CASSFGSGGLNEQFF
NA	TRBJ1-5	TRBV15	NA	TGTGCCACCAGCGCGGGGATCAATCAGCCCCAGCATTTT	CATSAGINQPQHF
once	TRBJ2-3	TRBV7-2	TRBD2	TGTGCCAGCAGCTTAGGAACAGCGGGGGGACGCACAGATACGCAGTATTTT	CASSLGTAGGRTDTQYF
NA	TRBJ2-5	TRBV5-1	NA	TGCGCCAGCAGCTTGGCAGCGCTACAAGAGACCCAGTACTTC	CASSLAALQETQYF
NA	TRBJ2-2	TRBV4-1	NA	TGCGCCAGCAGCCTGGACTTGCACACCGGGGAGCTGTTTTTT	CASSLDLHTGELFF
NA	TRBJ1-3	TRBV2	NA	TGTGCCAGCAGTGAAGCGGGACAACCTGGAAACACCATATATTTT	CASSEAGQPGNTIYF
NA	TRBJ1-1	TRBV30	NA	TGTGCCTGGTGGACTGCACAAGCTTTCCGGGATTGGAACACTGAAGCTTTCTTT	CAWWTAQAFRDWNTEAFF